This T cell receptor (beta chain) was found in a study of vaccination and CD4 T cells after COVID-19. Germline V gene data show CDR1 as SNHLY and CDR2 as FYNNEI. V lost 7 bases, J lost 11 bases, and 11 bases lay in between. The CDR3 runs to 10 residues. Sample treatment: roughly nine-day PBMC culture with coronavirus spike peptide pools or control peptides (ViraFEST assay). From the unexposed donor, CD4+ T cells were collected ahead of the COVID-19 pandemic (2011-2018). ViraFEST used peptide pools to expand antigen-specific T cells before TCR sequencing. The assay that was used to sequence DNA from cultured CD4+ T cells was the Oncomine TCR Beta short-read assay. In this case, cultured CD4+ T cells provided the extracted genomic DNA. One entry per CDR3 protein, called by TCRdb with MiXCR from the PCR reads. This table has thousands of distinct CDR3 sequences, roughly a third appearing once. This clonotype has only a few counts. Antigen unknown.

V gene TRBV2 combines with J gene TRBJ1-2; no definite D call. This TCR was sampled from a human donor in good health. Input material: CD4+ T cells from blood, cultured in vitro. CDR3 sequence: CASTLEGYTF. In DNA form, the CDR3 reads TGTGCCAGCACCCTTGAAGGGTACACCTTC.